These T cell receptor beta chains were read from a single sample in a study of blood T cell repertoires in COVID-19. Profiled with immunoSEQ multiplex PCR; TCRdb holds only in-frame clones, not every one. Of about 210,000 clones listed, about 85% were seen once; the top ten hold roughly a tenth. Input material: peripheral blood. Receptors were obtained from a woman of 80 years or more with COVID-19, enrolled during active disease. Each CDR3 is given with its conserved first and last residue.

V gene,J gene,CDR3 protein
TRBV2,TRBJ1-1,CASTRGQGAMNTEAFF
TRBV18,TRBJ1-1,CASSPEQVTEAFF
TRBV24-1,TRBJ1-5,CATSTGVRQPQHF
TRBV2,TRBJ1-2,CASRDQALPNYGYTF
TRBV7-8,TRBJ2-1,CASSFRTGGAYNEQFF
TRBV29-1,TRBJ1-2,CSVRTGISGGYTF
TRBV7-8,TRBJ2-3,CASSLLIAVIDTDTQYF
TRBV5-4,TRBJ1-2,CASSLDPGGDYGYTF
TRBV4-1,TRBJ1-1,CASSLTGTQNTEAFF
TRBV5-1,TRBJ2-5,CASKSQGALGETQYF
TRBV7-8,TRBJ2-5,CASSLATGKTQETQYF
TRBV27,TRBJ2-2,CASSLAGKPGELFF
TRBV18,TRBJ1-5,CASAQGQGYQPQHF
TRBV5-1,TRBJ1-6,CASSSRADRDNSPLHF
TRBV27,TRBJ2-2,CASRGGFTGELFF
TRBV12-3/TRBV12-4,TRBJ1-2,CASSSDSLYGYTF
TRBV13,TRBJ2-6,CASSLRTVSSGANVLTF
TRBV11-3,TRBJ2-5,CASSPGQRETQYF
TRBV7-3,TRBJ1-4,CASSLTHGEKLFF
TRBV29-1,TRBJ1-1,CSVGVGAFNTEAFF
TRBV11-1,TRBJ1-2,CASSWWDRGEDGYTF
TRBV28,TRBJ1-5,CASSPTQGLPSNQPQHF
TRBV28,TRBJ1-5,CASSLARVDQPQHF
TRBV19,TRBJ2-5,CASSPGTSGGPETQYF
TRBV5-5,TRBJ1-2,CASSFGQVLSGGYTF
TRBV27,TRBJ1-2,CASSSPGQGFVYGYTF
TRBV5-6,TRBJ1-1,CASSLADRNTEAFF
TRBV11-2,TRBJ1-1,CASSRGNTEAFF
TRBV2,TRBJ1-6,CASSEEGRGSLHF
TRBV21-1,TRBJ2-5,CASSSKVGGPAYQETQYF
TRBV18,TRBJ2-5,CASSPPNGWETQYF
TRBV6-2/TRBV6-3,TRBJ1-5,CASSTHDSNYQPQHF
TRBV7-3,TRBJ2-1,CASSLTGTGLALEQFF
TRBV28,TRBJ1-3,CASTPGGVRSGNTIYF
TRBV5-1,TRBJ1-1,CASSWKQGNTEAFF